This record looks at one TCR beta chain sequence and its context. As yet, its antigen is unknown. This sample is drawn from a study of T-cell memory formation after mild COVID-19. Findings of the study overall: Nothing showed for sure that second-wave clones peaking on day 37 were SARS-CoV-2 specific. Day 15 to 85 contracting clones showed balanced CD4/CD8; later expanders leaned CD4+. Memory sampled before infection contained some responding clones, suggesting cross-reactive memory joined.

CDR1 is SGDLS, CDR2 YYNGEE, per germline. V was pared by 5 bases and J by 1 base, with 8 bases of the junction left unmatched. This CDR3 has 15 amino acids. 5'RACE with constant-segment primers yielded barcoded, UMI-tagged TCR alpha and TCR beta cDNA libraries. TCRdb reanalysed the 5' RACE reads using MiXCR and keeps one entry per CDR3 protein. This repertoire shows about 340,000 distinct CDR3 sequences, approximately 12% found once; its top ten account for 20% to 25%. The specimen sequenced was PBMCs or a T cell subset sorted from them (not recorded which). The chain employs TRBV9 and TRBJ2-5, with TRBD1 matching 7 bases. The sequence came from a man between 18 and 29 years old who had mild COVID-19 (a few samples of this study predate the infection). Cell type and time point are not known. In nucleotides, the CDR3 is TGTGCCAGCAGTGCCGGGACAGCTTCCCAAGAGACCCAGTACTTC. Protein sequence: CASSAGTASQETQYF.